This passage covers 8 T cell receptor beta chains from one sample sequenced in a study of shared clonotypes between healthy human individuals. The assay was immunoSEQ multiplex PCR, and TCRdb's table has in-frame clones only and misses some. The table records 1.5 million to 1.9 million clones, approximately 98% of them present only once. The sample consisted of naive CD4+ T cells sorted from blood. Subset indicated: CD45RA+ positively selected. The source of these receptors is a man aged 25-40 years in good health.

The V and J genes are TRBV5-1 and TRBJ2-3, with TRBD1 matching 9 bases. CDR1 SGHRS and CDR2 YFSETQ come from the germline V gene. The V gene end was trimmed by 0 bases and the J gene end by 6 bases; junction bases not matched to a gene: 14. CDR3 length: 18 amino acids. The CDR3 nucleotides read TGCGCCAGCAGCTTGGCCCCAGGGATACAGGGGGCGAGGGATACGCAGTATTTT. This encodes CASSLAPGIQGARDTQYF.

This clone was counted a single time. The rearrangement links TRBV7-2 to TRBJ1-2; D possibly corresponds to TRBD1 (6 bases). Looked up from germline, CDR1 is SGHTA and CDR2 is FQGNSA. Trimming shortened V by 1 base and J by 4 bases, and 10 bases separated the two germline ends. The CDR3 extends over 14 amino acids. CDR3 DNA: TGTGCCAGCAGCTTAGACGGGGGCCCCTATGGCTACACCTTC. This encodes CASSLDGGPYGYTF.

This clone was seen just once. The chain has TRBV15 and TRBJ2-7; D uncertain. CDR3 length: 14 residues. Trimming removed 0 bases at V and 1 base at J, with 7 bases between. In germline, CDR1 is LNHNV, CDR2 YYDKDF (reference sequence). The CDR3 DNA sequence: TGTGCCACCAGCAGAGATCAGGCGTCCTACGAGCAGTACTTC. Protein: CATSRDQASYEQYF.

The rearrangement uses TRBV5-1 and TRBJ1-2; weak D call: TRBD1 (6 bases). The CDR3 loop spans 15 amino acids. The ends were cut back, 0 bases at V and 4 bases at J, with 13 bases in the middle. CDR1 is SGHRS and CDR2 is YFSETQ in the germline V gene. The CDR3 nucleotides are TGCGCCAGCAGCTTGGCGGGGGCCGGTGGCTATGGCTACACCTTC. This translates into CASSLAGAGGYGYTF.

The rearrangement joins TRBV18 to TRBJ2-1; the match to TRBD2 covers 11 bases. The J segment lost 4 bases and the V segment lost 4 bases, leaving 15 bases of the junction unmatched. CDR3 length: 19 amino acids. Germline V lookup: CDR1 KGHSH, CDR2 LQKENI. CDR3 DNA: TGTGCCAGCTCACTTTCGGGACTAGCGGCACCGGGGGTTTACAATGAGCAGTTCTTC. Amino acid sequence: CASSLSGLAAPGVYNEQFF.

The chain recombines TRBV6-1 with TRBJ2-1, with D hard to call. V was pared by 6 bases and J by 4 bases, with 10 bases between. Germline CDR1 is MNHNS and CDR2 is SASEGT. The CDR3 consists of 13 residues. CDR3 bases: TGTGCCAGCAGACCCGGACCTTACAATGAGCAGTTCTTC. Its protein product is CASRPGPYNEQFF.

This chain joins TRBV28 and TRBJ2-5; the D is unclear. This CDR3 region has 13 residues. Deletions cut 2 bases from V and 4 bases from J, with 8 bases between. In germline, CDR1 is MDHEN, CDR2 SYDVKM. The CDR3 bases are TGTGCCAGCAGTTTAATCGTAATAGAGACCCAGTACTTC. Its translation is CASSLIVIETQYF.

The CDR3 region has the DNA TGTGCCAGTAGTATAGTAACAGGGGGAAAGGATGGCTACACCTTC. Its protein is CASSIVTGGKDGYTF. V is TRBV19 and J is TRBJ1-2, with TRBD1 identical over 8 bases. CDR3 length: 15 amino acids. Trimming took 1 base from V and 6 from J; bases not matched to a gene: 7. From germline, CDR1 is LNHDA and CDR2 SQIVND (reference sequence).